The T cell receptor beta chain described here comes from a study of Graves' ophthalmopathy and Graves' hyperthyroidism. In regard to this clonotype: What it binds is unknown.

RNA transcripts provided the template for amplifying TCR beta CDR3 regions. A first-round RT-PCR used HTBI primers, followed by a second-round multiplex PCR. One entry per CDR3 protein results from TCRdb running MiXCR on the multiplex PCR reads. The sample has approximately 210,000 distinct CDR3 sequences, about a fifth seen once. General study results and limits: Blood contained most expanded thyroid clonotypes exceeding 0.001 frequency.

This CDR3 is built from 14 residues. The germline gives CDR1 SGHVS, CDR2 FNYEAQ. V was shortened by 0 bases and J by 1 base, with 6 bases between the two germline ends. J is TRBJ2-5 and V is TRBV7-6; D gene ambiguous. The sample was peripheral blood. This clonotype originated in a woman aged 45-59 years with Graves' ophthalmopathy. The CDR3 coding sequence is TGTGCCAGCAGCTTAGCACAGCCCCAAGAGACCCAGTACTTC. Translating it yields CASSLAQPQETQYF.